One sample yielded the 29 T cell receptor beta chains listed below, sequenced in a study of monozygotic twins with inflammatory bowel disease. TCRdb reprocessed the 5' RACE reads, keeping one entry per CDR3 protein, no DNA. Its clone listing holds 440,000 or so distinct CDR3 sequences. The source material was blood. These receptors came from a human donor with ulcerative colitis or Crohn's disease, or a healthy co-twin of an affected twin (not recorded which).

This rearrangement joins TRBV4-3 to TRBJ1-5; the D call of TRBD1 rests on TCRdb alone, since no DNA is present to check it. The CDR3 consists of 19 residues. Germline loops: CDR1 LGHNA, CDR2 YSLEER. CDR3 residues: CASSQHAGQGSRVGQPQHF.

The V gene is TRBV20-1, the J gene TRBJ2-3. Germline V gives CDR1 DFQATT, CDR2 SNEGSKA (reference sequence). The CDR3 runs 15 residues. This CDR3 reads CSARSAATSRDTQYF.

The chain carries TRBV6-5 and TRBJ2-2; the D call from TCRdb, TRBD1, cannot be confirmed without DNA. The CDR3 loop spans 16 amino acids. The germline gives CDR1 MNHEY, CDR2 SVGAGI. The CDR3 loop is CASSYPRGANTGELFF.

This sequence joins TRBV11-2 and TRBJ1-2; the TRBD1 assignment by TCRdb is unverifiable without DNA. Germline V gene sequence: CDR1 SGHAT, CDR2 FQNNGV. This CDR3 spans 16 amino acids. The CDR3 is CASSLVPGRDYYGYTF. Full variable domain (outside the CDR3, taken from reference TRBV11-2 and TRBJ1-2): EAGVAQSPRYKIIEKRQSVAFWCNPISGHATLYWYQQILGQGPKLLIQFQNNGVVDDSQLPKDRFSAERLKGVDSTLKIQPAKLEDSAVYLCASSLVPGRDYYGYTFGSGTRLTVV.

The V call is TRBV27, the J call TRBJ1-2; with no DNA, the TCRdb D assignment of TRBD1 cannot be verified. CDR1 and CDR2 from the germline V gene are MNHEY and SMNVEV (reference sequence). The CDR3 is made up of 15 amino acids. The CDR3 reads CASSLSSGTPYGYTF.

This chain connects TRBV4-2 to TRBJ2-7. The CDR3 runs to 14 residues. Germline CDR1 reads LGHNA; CDR2 reads YNFKEQ. The CDR3 protein is CASSQDRKSYEQYF.

The chain has TRBV5-1 and TRBJ2-5; lacking DNA, the TRBD2 call made by TCRdb goes unchecked. The CDR3 covers 14 residues. From germline, CDR1 is SGHRS and CDR2 YFSETQ. The CDR3 region is CASSPGGTEETQYF. Drawing the rest from reference TRBV5-1 and TRBJ2-5, the complete variable domain is KAGVTQTPRYLIKTRGQQVTLSCSPISGHRSVSWYQQTPGQGLQFLFEYFSETQRNKGNFPGRFSGRQFSNSRSEMNVSTLELGDSALYLCASSPGGTEETQYFGPGTRLLVL.

This chain connects TRBV7-9 to TRBJ2-1; there is no DNA to check the TCRdb D call of TRBD2. The CDR3 has 15 residues. Germline V gives CDR1 SEHNR, CDR2 FQNEAQ (reference sequence). The CDR3 reads CASIRVVSGTNEQFF.

This CDR3 reads CASSYSASGGGGSYNEQFF. The chain carries TRBV6-2 or TRBV6-3 and TRBJ2-1; TCRdb names TRBD2, which stays unverified in the absence of DNA. This CDR3 region has 19 residues. CDR1 is MNHEY, CDR2 SVGEGT, per germline.

This rearrangement joins TRBV3-1 to TRBJ1-2. The V gene's germline CDR1 is LGHDT and CDR2 YNNKEL (reference sequence). This CDR3 spans 16 amino acids. CDR3 loop: CASSQGAGIANYGYTF.

V gene TRBV7-2 combines with J gene TRBJ2-7; TCRdb lists TRBD1, though no DNA is available to test this call. Germline assignment: CDR1 SGHTA and CDR2 FQGNSA. The CDR3 runs 13 residues. The CDR3 reads CASSLESGGVQYF.

CDR3 sequence: CASSLAGTSISGELFF. This sequence joins TRBV7-2 and TRBJ2-2; the TCRdb call, TRBD2, lacks DNA for checking. CDR3 length equals 16 residues. Germline lookup yields CDR1 SGHTA and CDR2 FQGNSA.

The rearrangement joins TRBV12-3 or TRBV12-4 to TRBJ1-5; lacking DNA, the TRBD1 call made by TCRdb goes unchecked. The CDR3 covers 12 residues. CDR3 protein: CASSRGQWPQHF.

The V call is TRBV20-1, the J call TRBJ2-7; TCRdb reports TRBD2, a call that lacks DNA to check it against. CDR1 is DFQATT, CDR2 SNEGSKA, per germline (reference sequence). The CDR3 extends over 13 amino acids. CDR3 region: CSALHLAAGEQYF.

The CDR3 here is CARSLVPTLRSSYEQYF. This chain connects TRBV5-1 to TRBJ2-7. From germline, CDR1 is SGHRS and CDR2 YFSETQ. This CDR3 contains 17 residues.

The chain uses TRBV6-2 or TRBV6-3 and TRBJ1-1. The CDR3 is 13 amino acids. Germline V CDR1 and CDR2: MNHEY, SVGEGT. The CDR3 loop reads CASSYIENTEAFF.

This CDR3 reads CSVVLTHLNEQFF. The V gene is TRBV29-1, the J gene TRBJ2-1. Germline loops: CDR1 SQVTM, CDR2 ANQGSEA. The CDR3 covers 13 residues.

V is TRBV7-2 and J is TRBJ2-3; the D call of TRBD1 rests on TCRdb alone, since no DNA is present to check it. The CDR3 covers 13 residues. The germline gives CDR1 SGHTA, CDR2 FQGNSA. CDR3 residues: CASRTRGTDTQYF.

This chain joins TRBV5-6 and TRBJ1-1; TCRdb designates TRBD1, a call that cannot be tested without DNA. CDR1 and CDR2 from the germline V gene are SGHDT and YYEEEE. CDR3 length: 16 residues. The CDR3 loop is CASSKQGSLMNTEAFF.

J is TRBJ1-2 and V is TRBV7-9; TCRdb outputs TRBD1, but without DNA this stays unchecked. From germline, CDR1 is SEHNR and CDR2 FQNEAQ (reference sequence). The CDR3 contains 14 residues. CDR3 in amino acids: CASSFSGPNYGYTF.

The CDR3 protein is CATSRPPRPSGGLSSYNEQFF. The chain recombines TRBV15 with TRBJ2-1; TCRdb's D gene call, TRBD2, goes unchecked for lack of DNA. The V gene's germline CDR1 is LNHNV and CDR2 YYDKDF (reference sequence). This CDR3 has 21 amino acids.

V gene TRBV7-2 combines with J gene TRBJ1-4. The CDR3 is 14 amino acids. Germline V gene lookup returns CDR1 SGHTA and CDR2 FQGNSA. This chain's CDR3 is CASSSRALGEKLFF.

The chain combines TRBV30 with TRBJ1-1. Germline lookup yields CDR1 GTSNPN and CDR2 SVGIG (reference sequence). The CDR3 has 11 amino acids. The chain's CDR3 is CAWSPRTEAFF. The full variable domain, with the rest looked up from reference TRBV30 and TRBJ1-1, is SQTIHQWPATLVQPVGSPLSLECTVEGTSNPNLYWYRQAAGRGLQLLFYSVGIGQISSEVPQNLSASRPQDRQFILSSKKLLLSDSGFYLCAWSPRTEAFFGQGTRLTVV.

The genes are TRBV12-3 or TRBV12-4 and TRBJ1-4. CDR3 length: 14 residues. CDR3 in amino acids: CASSLKPTNEKLFF.

The rearrangement joins TRBV18 to TRBJ1-1. There are 14 residues in the CDR3. CDR1 is KGHSH, CDR2 LQKENI, per germline. CDR3 residues: CASSPLNTNTEAFF.

The rearrangement links TRBV27 to TRBJ2-7; the D call from TCRdb, TRBD2, cannot be confirmed without DNA. The CDR3 extends over 15 amino acids. The V gene's germline CDR1 is MNHEY and CDR2 SMNVEV (reference sequence). The CDR3 reads CASQRGSSGYYEQYF.

The chain combines TRBV20-1 with TRBJ2-1; the TCRdb D gene call, TRBD2, has no DNA to confirm it. Per the germline V gene, CDR1 is DFQATT and CDR2 is SNEGSKA (reference sequence). The CDR3 totals 14 residues. The CDR3 spells CSATDWSSYNEQFF.

This chain connects TRBV14 to TRBJ2-5; the TCRdb D gene call, TRBD1, has no DNA to confirm it. This CDR3 has 14 residues. Germline V gene data show CDR1 as SGHDN and CDR2 as FVKESK. The CDR3 reads CASSQVTRGTTQYF.

The gene calls are TRBV11-2 and TRBJ2-7; there is no DNA to check the TCRdb D call of TRBD1. In germline, CDR1 is SGHAT, CDR2 FQNNGV. CDR3 length: 17 amino acids. CDR3 sequence reads: CASSPSGTTVKRREQYF.